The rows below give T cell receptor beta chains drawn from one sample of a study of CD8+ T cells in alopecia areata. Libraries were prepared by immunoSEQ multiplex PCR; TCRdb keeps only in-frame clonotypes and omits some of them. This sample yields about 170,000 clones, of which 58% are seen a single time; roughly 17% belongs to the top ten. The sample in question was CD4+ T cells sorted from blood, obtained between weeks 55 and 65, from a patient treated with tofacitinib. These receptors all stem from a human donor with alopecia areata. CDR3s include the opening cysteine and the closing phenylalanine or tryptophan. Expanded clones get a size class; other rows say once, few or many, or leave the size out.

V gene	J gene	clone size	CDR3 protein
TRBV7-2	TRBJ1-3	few	CASSLGQGRSGNTIYF
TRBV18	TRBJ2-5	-	CASSPRQKETQYF
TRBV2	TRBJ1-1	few	CASSPEPSDQAFF
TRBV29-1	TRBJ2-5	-	CSRASGGGRETQYF
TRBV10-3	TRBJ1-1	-	CAISATGQNTEAFF
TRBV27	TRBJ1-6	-	CASSLSTQAGNSPLHF
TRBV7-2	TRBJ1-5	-	CASSPRQGAGQPQHF
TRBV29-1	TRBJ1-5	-	CSVGGEGNQPQHF
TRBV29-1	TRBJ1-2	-	CSSGDRIYGYTF
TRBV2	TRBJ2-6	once	CASSEARASGANVLTF
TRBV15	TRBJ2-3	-	CATSRDPPDLRSTDTQYF
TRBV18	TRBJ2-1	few	CASSPIGGSYNEQFF
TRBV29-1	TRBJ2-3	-	CSVERGRGTDTQYF
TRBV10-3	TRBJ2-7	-	CAISPKESDHEQYF
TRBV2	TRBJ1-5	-	CASSRLPTGTGNQPQHF
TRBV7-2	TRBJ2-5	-	CASSLGLAATQYF
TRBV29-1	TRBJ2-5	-	CSARDSKETQYF
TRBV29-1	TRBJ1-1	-	CSVGPAGASTEAFF
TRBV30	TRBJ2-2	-	CAWRASGGAAGELFF
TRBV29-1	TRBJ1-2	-	CSVRGPDGYTF
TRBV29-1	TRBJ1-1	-	CSVARTGEDTEAFF
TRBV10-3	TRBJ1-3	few	CAISPGHLSSGNTIYF
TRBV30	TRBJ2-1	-	CAWTSFAYEQFF
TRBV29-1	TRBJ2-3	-	CSAGSNSRPDTQYF
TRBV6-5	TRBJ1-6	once	CASSYRDSNSPLRF
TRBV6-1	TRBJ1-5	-	CASSESGTGGGQPQHF
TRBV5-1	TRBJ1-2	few	CASGGTGGYTF
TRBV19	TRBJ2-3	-	CASRDRGSTDTQYF
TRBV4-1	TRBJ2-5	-	CASSQDGTGTETQYF
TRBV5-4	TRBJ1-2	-	CASSGQGNYGYTF
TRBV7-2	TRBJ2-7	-	CASSLARRSYEQYF
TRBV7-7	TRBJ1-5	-	CASSFSRYLNKDQPQHF
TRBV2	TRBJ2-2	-	CASRDRLAGATGELFF
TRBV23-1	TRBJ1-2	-	CASSRQHGYTF
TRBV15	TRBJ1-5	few	CATSRDSGSNQPQHF
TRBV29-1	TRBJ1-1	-	CSVWTGRATEAFF
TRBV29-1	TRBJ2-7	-	CSVGQYEQYF
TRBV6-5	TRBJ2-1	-	CASSYSGGRNEQFF
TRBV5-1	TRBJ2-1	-	CASSSSWSGGYNEQFF
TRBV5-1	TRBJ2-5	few	CASSLGVPGETQYF
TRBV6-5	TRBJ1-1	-	CASSSSGQGGAFF
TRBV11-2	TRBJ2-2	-	CASSLGPTGELFF
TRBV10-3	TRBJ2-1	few	CAISVGRVENEQFF
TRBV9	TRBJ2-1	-	CASSVQARSSYNEQFF
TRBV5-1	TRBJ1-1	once	CASSLGAGGREAEAFF
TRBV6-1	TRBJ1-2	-	CASSNGQGQGYTF
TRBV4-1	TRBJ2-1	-	CASGRLAGDYNEQFF
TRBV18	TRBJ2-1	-	CASSPPPRGDEQFF
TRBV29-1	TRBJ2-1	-	CSDRRGPSYNEQFF
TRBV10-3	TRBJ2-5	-	CATGTGGRETQYF
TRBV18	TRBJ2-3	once	CASSPPGLPRRGTDTQYF
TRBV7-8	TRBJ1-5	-	CASSLARDIFQPQHF
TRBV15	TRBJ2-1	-	CATSRASGGQSSYNEQFF
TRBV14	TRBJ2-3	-	CASRINPTDTQYF
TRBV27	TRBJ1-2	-	CASSHGSGWGYTF
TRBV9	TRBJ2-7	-	CASSVAPGGNYEQYF